A selection of T cell receptor beta chains follows, all from one sample in a study of shared clonotypes between healthy human individuals. The repertoire was sequenced with immunoSEQ multiplex PCR; TCRdb's copy has only in-frame clones and lacks some. Of roughly 2,000,000 clones in the sample, 85% to 95% were seen once. Sample: naive CD8+ T cells from PBMCs. Source of these receptors: a man aged 18 to 29 in good health. Some clones in this sample may be carry-over from other donors' samples. Each CDR3 is given with its conserved first and last residue. D genes are given only for firm matches. The size field is filled for only some rows; it gives once, few, many or a size class.

D gene	V gene	J gene	clone size	CDR3 DNA	CDR3 protein
.	TRBV28	TRBJ2-2	.	TGTGCCAGCAGTCTATCTAGTTCGAACACCGGGGAGCTGTTTTTT	CASSLSSSNTGELFF
TRBD2	TRBV5-1	TRBJ2-1	.	TGCGCCAGCAGCTTCGACGGGACTAGCGTATACAATGAGCAGTTCTTC	CASSFDGTSVYNEQFF
.	TRBV7-9	TRBJ1-2	once	TGTGCCAGCAGCTGGGGTGGGGGCTACACCTTC	CASSWGGGYTF
.	TRBV27	TRBJ2-7	.	TGTGCCAGCAGTTTTGGGACAACTGGATACGAGCAGTACTTC	CASSFGTTGYEQYF
TRBD2	TRBV27	TRBJ2-5	.	TGTGCCAGCAGCCCGGGACTAGTTAAGACCCAGTACTTC	CASSPGLVKTQYF
TRBD1	TRBV5-4	TRBJ2-7	.	TGTGCCAGCAGCACATGGACAGGGGCCAACGAGCAGTACTTC	CASSTWTGANEQYF
.	TRBV9	TRBJ2-3	.	TGTGCCAGCAGCTTGCTGGACAACACAGATACGCAGTATTTT	CASSLLDNTDTQYF
.	TRBV29-1	TRBJ2-7	.	TGCAGCGTAGGGTGGGCTAGCGACGAGCAGTACTTC	CSVGWASDEQYF
.	TRBV4-1	TRBJ2-2	few	TGCGCCAGCAGCCCGACCCACACCGGGGAGCTGTTTTTT	CASSPTHTGELFF
.	TRBV9	TRBJ2-4	.	TGTGCCAGCAGCCAAGGACTTGGGGACATTCAGTACTTC	CASSQGLGDIQYF
.	TRBV5-4	TRBJ2-3	.	TGTGCCAGCAGCTCCTGGTTAAAGGGAGATACGCAGTATTTT	CASSSWLKGDTQYF
.	TRBV16	TRBJ2-3	.	TGTGCCAGCAGCCATCCGGGCCACACAGATACGCAGTATTTT	CASSHPGHTDTQYF
TRBD1	TRBV19	TRBJ1-4	.	TGTGCCGGTAGCTCACAGGGGGCGTACGAAAAACTGTTTTTT	CAGSSQGAYEKLFF
TRBD1	TRBV9	TRBJ2-1	.	TGTGCCAGCAGCGTAGCAGACAGGGGGAACTACAATGAGCAGTTCTTC	CASSVADRGNYNEQFF
TRBD2	TRBV28	TRBJ2-7	.	TGTGCCAGCAGATCACCAATTAAAGCGGGAGGGACCTACGAGCAGTACTTC	CASRSPIKAGGTYEQYF
.	TRBV12-5	TRBJ2-1	.	TGTGCTAGTGGCCCCGGAGGCGGCGATGAGCAGTTCTTC	CASGPGGGDEQFF
.	TRBV4-2	TRBJ2-3	.	TGTGCCAGCAGCCAAGACCAACCGAAGGGGTCAGATACGCAGTATTTT	CASSQDQPKGSDTQYF
.	TRBV5-6	TRBJ2-2	.	TGTGCCAGCAGCTCTGGACCGAACACCGGGGAGCTGTTTTTT	CASSSGPNTGELFF
.	TRBV6-5	TRBJ2-7	once	TGTGCCACCCACGTGGGATACGAGCAGTACTTC	CATHVGYEQYF
.	TRBV4-2	TRBJ2-1	.	TGTGCCAGCAGCCAAGATCTGGAAATGGCCTACAATGAGCAGTTCTTC	CASSQDLEMAYNEQFF
.	TRBV25-1	TRBJ2-1	.	TGTGCCAGCAGTGAGGGGAGAGGAACATACGGCCTCTACAATGAGCAGTTCTTC	CASSEGRGTYGLYNEQFF
.	TRBV28	TRBJ1-2	.	TGTGCCAGCACCCAGTCGGCTAACTATGGCTACACCTTC	CASTQSANYGYTF
.	TRBV19	TRBJ1-5	.	TGTGCCAGTAGTCCCGAGTTGGGGCCGATAGGTCTGCTGCCCCAGCATTTT	CASSPELGPIGLLPQHF
.	TRBV13	TRBJ1-1	once	TGTGCCAGCAGCTCCAGTGAATTGAACACTGAAGCTTTCTTT	CASSSSELNTEAFF
.	TRBV10-3	TRBJ2-3	.	TGTGCCACCGGCCCCAGGGGGGAGAGAACAGATACGCAGTATTTT	CATGPRGERTDTQYF
.	TRBV5-8	TRBJ1-1	.	TGTGCCAGCAGCCCCAATCGGAAGATGGGGAACACTGAAGCTTTCTTT	CASSPNRKMGNTEAFF
TRBD1	TRBV2	TRBJ1-2	.	TGTGCCAGCAGTCCGGGACAGGGGTTGGGTGGCTACACCTTC	CASSPGQGLGGYTF
.	TRBV7-9	TRBJ2-7	once	TGTGCCAGCAGCCCCGTGACAGACTCCTACGAGCAGTACTTC	CASSPVTDSYEQYF
.	TRBV5-1	TRBJ2-7	once	TGCGCCAGCAGCTCAACATTAAACAGAGCCTACGAGCAGTACTTC	CASSSTLNRAYEQYF
.	TRBV14	TRBJ1-1	.	TGTGCCAGCAGCCACACCCGGGGAGGGACTGAAGCTTTCTTT	CASSHTRGGTEAFF
.	TRBV10-2	TRBJ1-5	.	TGCGCCACCCTAGCGGTGGGGAGCAATCAGCCCCAGCATTTT	CATLAVGSNQPQHF
.	TRBV19	TRBJ1-1	.	TGTGCCAGTGACGCCGGGACGGTGAACACTGAAGCTTTCTTT	CASDAGTVNTEAFF
.	TRBV7-9	TRBJ1-1	.	TGTGCCAGCAGCTCCACAGGGCTAATGAACACTGAAGCTTTCTTT	CASSSTGLMNTEAFF
.	TRBV15	TRBJ2-3	.	TGTGCCACCAGCAGAGATTTCCGGACTACAGATACGCAGTATTTT	CATSRDFRTTDTQYF
TRBD1	TRBV4-1	TRBJ1-1	.	TGCGCCAGCAGCCAAGGACAGGGGTCCCCTGAAGCTTTCTTT	CASSQGQGSPEAFF
.	TRBV5-8	TRBJ2-7	.	TGTGCCAGCAGCCTCTGGGTAGGGGGCTACGAGCAGTACTTC	CASSLWVGGYEQYF
.	TRBV7-2	TRBJ2-2	.	TGTGCCAGCAGCCACGGACAGACATACACCGGGGAGCTGTTTTTT	CASSHGQTYTGELFF
.	TRBV28	TRBJ2-7	.	TGTGCCAGCAGGTCGAGCAGGACCACCTACGAGCAGTACTTC	CASRSSRTTYEQYF
TRBD1	TRBV19	TRBJ1-1	.	TGTGCCAGTAGTACTCCTTCGGACAGGGTCACTGAAGCTTTCTTT	CASSTPSDRVTEAFF
TRBD2	TRBV5-1	TRBJ2-7	.	TGCGCCAGCAGCTTGGAGGGACTAGATTTCTCCTACGAGCAGTACTTC	CASSLEGLDFSYEQYF
.	TRBV27	TRBJ1-1	few	TGTGCCAGCAGTTTGGGACCTGGGACACGCACTGAAGCTTTCTTT	CASSLGPGTRTEAFF